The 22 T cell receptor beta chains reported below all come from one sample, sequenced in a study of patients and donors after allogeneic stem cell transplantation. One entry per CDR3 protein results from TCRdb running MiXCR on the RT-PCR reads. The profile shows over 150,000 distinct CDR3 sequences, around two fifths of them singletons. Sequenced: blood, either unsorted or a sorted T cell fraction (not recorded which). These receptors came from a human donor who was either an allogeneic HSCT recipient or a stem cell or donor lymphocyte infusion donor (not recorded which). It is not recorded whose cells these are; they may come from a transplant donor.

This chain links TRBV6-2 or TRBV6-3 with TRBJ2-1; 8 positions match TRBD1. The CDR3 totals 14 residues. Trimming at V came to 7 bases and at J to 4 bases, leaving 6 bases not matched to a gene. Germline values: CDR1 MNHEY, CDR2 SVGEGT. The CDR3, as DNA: TGTGCCAGCAAGATGGACAGGGCTTACAATGAGCAGTTCTTC. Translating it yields CASKMDRAYNEQFF.

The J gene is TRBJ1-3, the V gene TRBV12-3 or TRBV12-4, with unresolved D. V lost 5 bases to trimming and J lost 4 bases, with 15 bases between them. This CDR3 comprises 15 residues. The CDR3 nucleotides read TGTGCCAGCAGTCCCCCGGGCCCCGGAGGAAACACCATATATTTT. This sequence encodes CASSPPGPGGNTIYF.

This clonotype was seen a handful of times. CDR3 sequence (DNA): TGCAGTGCTCATACAGGGAGAATGGATCAGCCCCAGCATTTT. This codes for CSAHTGRMDQPQHF. The chain employs TRBV20-1 and TRBJ1-5; TRBD1 might be the D (6 bases). V shed 5 bases and J shed 5 bases, with 16 bases lying between them. The CDR3 is 14 amino acids. Per germline, CDR1 DFQATT and CDR2 SNEGSKA (reference sequence).

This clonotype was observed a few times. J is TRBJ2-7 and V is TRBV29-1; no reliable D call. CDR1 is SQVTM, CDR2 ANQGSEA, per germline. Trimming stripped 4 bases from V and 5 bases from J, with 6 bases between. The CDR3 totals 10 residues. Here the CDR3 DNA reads TGCAGCGTTGGAGTTGACGAGCAGTACTTC. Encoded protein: CSVGVDEQYF.

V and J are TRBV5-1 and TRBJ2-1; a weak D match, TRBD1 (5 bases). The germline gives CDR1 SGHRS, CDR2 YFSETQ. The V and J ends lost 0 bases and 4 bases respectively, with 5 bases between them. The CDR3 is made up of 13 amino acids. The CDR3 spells CASSLGQYNEQFF. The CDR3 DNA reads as TGCGCCAGCAGCTTGGGACAGTACAATGAGCAGTTCTTC.

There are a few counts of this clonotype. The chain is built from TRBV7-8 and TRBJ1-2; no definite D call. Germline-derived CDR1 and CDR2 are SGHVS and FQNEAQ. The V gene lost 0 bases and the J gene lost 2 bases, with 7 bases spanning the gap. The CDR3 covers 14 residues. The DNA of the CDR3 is TGTGCCAGCAGCTTAGCGTCAGTAAACTATGGCTACACCTTC. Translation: CASSLASVNYGYTF.

The CDR3 sequence is CASSLEWDRGLNQPQHF. The CDR3 DNA reads TGTGCCAGCAGCTTAGAATGGGACAGGGGGCTCAATCAGCCCCAGCATTTT. The V and J genes are TRBV7-2 and TRBJ1-5; 12 bases fit TRBD1. This CDR3 has 17 amino acids. V was clipped by 1 base and J by 3 bases; unmatched bases: 4. Looked up from germline, CDR1 is SGHTA and CDR2 is FQGNSA.

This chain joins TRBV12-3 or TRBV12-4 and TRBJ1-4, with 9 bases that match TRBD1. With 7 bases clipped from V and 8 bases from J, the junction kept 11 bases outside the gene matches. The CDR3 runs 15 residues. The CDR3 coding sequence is TGTGCCAGCACTACAGGGGGCGAAGGTGGAGAAAAACTGTTTTTT. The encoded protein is CASTTGGEGGEKLFF.

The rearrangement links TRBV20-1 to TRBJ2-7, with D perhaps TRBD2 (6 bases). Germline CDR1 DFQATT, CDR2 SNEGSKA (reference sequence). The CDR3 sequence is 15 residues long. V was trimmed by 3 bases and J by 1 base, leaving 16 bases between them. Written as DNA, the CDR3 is TGCAGTGCTAGGGCCCCGGGACTGACGTCCTACGAGCAGTACTTC. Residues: CSARAPGLTSYEQYF.

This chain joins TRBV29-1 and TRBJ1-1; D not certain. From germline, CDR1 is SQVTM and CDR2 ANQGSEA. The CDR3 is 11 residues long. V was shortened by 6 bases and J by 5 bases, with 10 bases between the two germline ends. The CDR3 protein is CSVSKVTEAFF. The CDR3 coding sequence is TGCAGCGTGTCGAAAGTTACTGAAGCTTTCTTT.

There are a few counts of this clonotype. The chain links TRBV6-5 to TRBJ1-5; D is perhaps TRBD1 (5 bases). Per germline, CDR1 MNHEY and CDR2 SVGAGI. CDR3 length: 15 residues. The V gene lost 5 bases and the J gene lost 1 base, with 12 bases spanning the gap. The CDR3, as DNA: TGTGCCAGCAGTCGGGAGGGGCAGAGCAATCAGCCCCAGCATTTT. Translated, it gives CASSREGQSNQPQHF.

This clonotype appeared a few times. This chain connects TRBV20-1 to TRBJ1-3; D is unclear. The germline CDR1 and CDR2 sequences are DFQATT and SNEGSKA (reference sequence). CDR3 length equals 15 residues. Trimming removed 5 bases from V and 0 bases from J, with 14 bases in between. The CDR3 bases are TGCAGTGCTCATAGAGGGTGTAGCTCTGGAAACACCATATATTTT. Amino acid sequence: CSAHRGCSSGNTIYF.

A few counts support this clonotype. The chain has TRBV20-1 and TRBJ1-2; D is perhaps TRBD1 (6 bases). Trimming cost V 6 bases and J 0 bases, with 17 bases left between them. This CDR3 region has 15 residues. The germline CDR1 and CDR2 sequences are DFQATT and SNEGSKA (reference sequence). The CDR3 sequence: CSATDRAAPNYGYTF. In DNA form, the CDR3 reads TGCAGTGCAACGGACAGAGCCGCGCCTAACTATGGCTACACCTTC.

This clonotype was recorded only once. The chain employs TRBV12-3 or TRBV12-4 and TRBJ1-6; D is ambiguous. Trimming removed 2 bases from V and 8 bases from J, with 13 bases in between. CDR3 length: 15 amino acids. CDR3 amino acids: CASSLTLGNHSPLHF. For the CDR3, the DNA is TGTGCCAGCAGTTTAACGTTGGGTAACCATTCACCCCTCCACTTT.

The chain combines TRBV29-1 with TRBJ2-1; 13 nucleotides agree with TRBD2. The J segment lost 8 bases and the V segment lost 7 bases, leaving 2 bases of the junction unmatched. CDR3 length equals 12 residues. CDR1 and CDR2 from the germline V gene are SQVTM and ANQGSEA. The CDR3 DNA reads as TGCAGCGGGACTAGCGGGAGTTATGAGCAGTTCTTC. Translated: CSGTSGSYEQFF.

The CDR3 DNA reads TGTGCCAGCAGTGGGGGAATTTTGAACACCGGGGAGCTGTTTTTT. Residues: CASSGGILNTGELFF. The rearrangement uses TRBV6-4 and TRBJ2-2, with D uncertain. The V end lost 4 bases, the J end lost 1 base, and 10 bases lay between the germline ends. Germline V gene sequence: CDR1 MRHNA, CDR2 SNTAGT. The CDR3 totals 15 residues.

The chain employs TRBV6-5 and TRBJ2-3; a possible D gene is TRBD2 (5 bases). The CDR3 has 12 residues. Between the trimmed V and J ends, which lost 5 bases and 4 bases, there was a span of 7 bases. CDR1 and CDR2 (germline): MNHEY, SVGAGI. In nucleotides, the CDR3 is TGTGCCAGCAGTGAGGGCGCAGATACGCAGTATTTT. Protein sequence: CASSEGADTQYF.

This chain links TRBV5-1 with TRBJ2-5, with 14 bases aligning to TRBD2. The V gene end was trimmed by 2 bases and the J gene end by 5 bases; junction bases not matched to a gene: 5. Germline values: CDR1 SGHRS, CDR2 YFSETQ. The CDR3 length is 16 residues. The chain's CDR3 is CASSFGLAGGGETQYF. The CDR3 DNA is TGCGCCAGCAGCTTCGGACTAGCGGGAGGAGGTGAGACCCAGTACTTC.

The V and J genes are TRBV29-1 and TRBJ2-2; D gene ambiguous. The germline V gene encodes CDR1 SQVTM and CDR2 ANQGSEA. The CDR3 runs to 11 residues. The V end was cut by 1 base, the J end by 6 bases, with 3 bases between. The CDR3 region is CSVEGAGELFF. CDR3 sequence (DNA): TGCAGCGTTGAAGGGGCCGGGGAGCTGTTTTTT.

CDR3 in amino acids: CASSLRDPLVTGELFF. DNA of the CDR3: TGTGCCAGCAGCCTAAGGGACCCCCTGGTCACCGGGGAGCTGTTTTTT. J is TRBJ2-2 and V is TRBV7-2; perhaps D is TRBD1 or TRBD2 (5 bases each). The CDR3 is 16 amino acids. Trimming took 5 bases from V and 4 from J, leaving 17 bases between them. Per germline, CDR1 SGHTA and CDR2 FQGNSA.

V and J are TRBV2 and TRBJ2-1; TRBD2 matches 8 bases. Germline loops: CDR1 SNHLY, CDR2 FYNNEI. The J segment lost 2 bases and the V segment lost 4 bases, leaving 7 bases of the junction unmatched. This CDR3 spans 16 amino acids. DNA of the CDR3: TGTGCCAGCAGTGGGGGAGGAGCGGGAGCCTACAATGAGCAGTTCTTC. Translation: CASSGGGAGAYNEQFF.

As DNA, the CDR3 is TGTGCCAGCAGCTTAGACCTGGCAGGGGGACATGGCTACACCTTC. It codes for CASSLDLAGGHGYTF. The gene calls are TRBV7-9 and TRBJ1-2; 7 bases are a match to TRBD1. The trim removed 1 base at V and 6 bases at J, leaving 8 bases unmatched. The germline V gene encodes CDR1 SEHNR and CDR2 FQNEAQ (reference sequence). There are 15 residues in the CDR3.